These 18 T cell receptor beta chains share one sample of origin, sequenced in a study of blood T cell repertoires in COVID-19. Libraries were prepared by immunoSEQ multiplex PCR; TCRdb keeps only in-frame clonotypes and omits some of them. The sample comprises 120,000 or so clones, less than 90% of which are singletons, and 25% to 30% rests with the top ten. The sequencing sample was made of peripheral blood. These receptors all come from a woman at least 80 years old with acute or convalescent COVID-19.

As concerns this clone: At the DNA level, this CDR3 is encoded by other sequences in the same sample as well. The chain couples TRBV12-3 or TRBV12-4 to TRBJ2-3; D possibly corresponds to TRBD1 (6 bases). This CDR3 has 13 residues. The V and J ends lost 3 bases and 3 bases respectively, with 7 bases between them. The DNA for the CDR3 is TGTGCCAGCAGTTTTCAGGGGACAGATACGCAGTATTTT. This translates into CASSFQGTDTQYF.

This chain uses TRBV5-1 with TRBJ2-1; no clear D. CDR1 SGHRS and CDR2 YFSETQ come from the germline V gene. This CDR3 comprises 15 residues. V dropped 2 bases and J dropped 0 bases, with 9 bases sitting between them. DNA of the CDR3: TGCGCCAGCAGCTTAATCAGGTACTCCTACAATGAGCAGTTCTTC. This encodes CASSLIRYSYNEQFF.

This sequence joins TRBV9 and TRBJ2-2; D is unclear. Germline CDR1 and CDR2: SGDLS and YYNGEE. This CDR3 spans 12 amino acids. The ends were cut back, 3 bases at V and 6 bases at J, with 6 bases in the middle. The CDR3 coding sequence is TGTGCCAGCAGCGATACTGCCGGGGAGCTGTTTTTT. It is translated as CASSDTAGELFF.

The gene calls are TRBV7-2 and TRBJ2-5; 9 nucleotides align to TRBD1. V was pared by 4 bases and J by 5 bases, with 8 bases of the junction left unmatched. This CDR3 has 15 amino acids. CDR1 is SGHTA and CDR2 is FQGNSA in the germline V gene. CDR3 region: CASSWNRGLMETQYF. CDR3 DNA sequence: TGTGCCAGCAGCTGGAACAGGGGGCTAATGGAGACCCAGTACTTC.

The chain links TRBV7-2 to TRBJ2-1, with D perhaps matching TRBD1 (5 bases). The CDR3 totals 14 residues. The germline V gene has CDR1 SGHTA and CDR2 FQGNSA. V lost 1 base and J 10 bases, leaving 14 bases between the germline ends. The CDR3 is CASSLVVTDREQFF. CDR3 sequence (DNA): TGTGCCAGCAGCTTAGTGGTGACAGATCGAGAGCAGTTCTTC.

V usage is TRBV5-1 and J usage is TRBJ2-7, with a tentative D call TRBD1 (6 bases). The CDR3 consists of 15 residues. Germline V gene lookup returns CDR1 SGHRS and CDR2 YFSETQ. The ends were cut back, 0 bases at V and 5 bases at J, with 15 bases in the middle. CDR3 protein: CASSLASSGANEQYF. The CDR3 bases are TGCGCCAGCAGCTTGGCAAGTTCAGGGGCGAACGAGCAGTACTTC.

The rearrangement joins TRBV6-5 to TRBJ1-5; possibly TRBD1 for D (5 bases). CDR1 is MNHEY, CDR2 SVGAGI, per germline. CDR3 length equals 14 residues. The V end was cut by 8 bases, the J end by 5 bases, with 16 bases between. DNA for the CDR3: TGTGCCAGCCATATCTCAGGGTGGTATCAGCCCCAGCATTTT. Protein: CASHISGWYQPQHF.

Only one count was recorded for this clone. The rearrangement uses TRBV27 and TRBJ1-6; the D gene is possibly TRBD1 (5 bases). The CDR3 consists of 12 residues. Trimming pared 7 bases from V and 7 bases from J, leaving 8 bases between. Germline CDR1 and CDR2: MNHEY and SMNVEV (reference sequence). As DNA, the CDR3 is TGTGCCAGCACCAGGGAAAATTCACCCCTCCACTTT. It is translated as CASTRENSPLHF.

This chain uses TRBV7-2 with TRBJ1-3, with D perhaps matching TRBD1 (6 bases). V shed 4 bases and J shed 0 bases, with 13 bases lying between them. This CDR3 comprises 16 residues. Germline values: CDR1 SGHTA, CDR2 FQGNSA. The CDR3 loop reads CASSYDRLSSGNTIYF. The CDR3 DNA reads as TGTGCCAGCAGCTACGACAGGCTCAGCTCTGGAAACACCATATATTTT. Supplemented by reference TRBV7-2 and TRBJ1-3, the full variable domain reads GAGVSQSPSNKVTEKGKDVELRCDPISGHTALYWYRQSLGQGLEFLIYFQGNSAPDKSGLPSDRFSAERTGGSVSTLTIQRTQQEDSAVYLCASSYDRLSSGNTIYFGEGSWLTVV.

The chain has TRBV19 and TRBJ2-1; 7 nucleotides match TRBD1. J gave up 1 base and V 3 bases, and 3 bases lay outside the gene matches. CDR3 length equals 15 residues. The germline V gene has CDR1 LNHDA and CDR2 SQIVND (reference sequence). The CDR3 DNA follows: TGTGCCAGTAGTATGGAGACAGGGTCCTACAATGAGCAGTTCTTC. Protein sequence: CASSMETGSYNEQFF.

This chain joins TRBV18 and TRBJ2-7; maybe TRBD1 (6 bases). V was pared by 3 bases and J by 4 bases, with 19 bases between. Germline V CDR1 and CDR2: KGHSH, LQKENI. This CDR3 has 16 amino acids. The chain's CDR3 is CASSPQGRQASYEQYV. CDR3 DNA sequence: TGTGCCAGCTCACCGCAAGGCCGACAGGCATCTTACGAGCAGTACGTC.

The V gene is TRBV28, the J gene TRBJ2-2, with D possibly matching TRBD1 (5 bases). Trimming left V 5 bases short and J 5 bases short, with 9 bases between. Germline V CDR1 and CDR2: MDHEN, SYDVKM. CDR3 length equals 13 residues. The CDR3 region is CASSLPGTGELFF. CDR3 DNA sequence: TGTGCCAGCAGTCTCCCAGGGACCGGGGAGCTGTTTTTT.

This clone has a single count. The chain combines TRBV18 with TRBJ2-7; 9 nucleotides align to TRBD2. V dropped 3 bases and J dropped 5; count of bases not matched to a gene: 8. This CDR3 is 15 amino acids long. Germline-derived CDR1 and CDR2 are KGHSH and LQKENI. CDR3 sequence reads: CASSPSAGGPHEQYV. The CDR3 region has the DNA TGTGCCAGCTCACCGTCTGCGGGGGGGCCTCACGAGCAGTACGTC.

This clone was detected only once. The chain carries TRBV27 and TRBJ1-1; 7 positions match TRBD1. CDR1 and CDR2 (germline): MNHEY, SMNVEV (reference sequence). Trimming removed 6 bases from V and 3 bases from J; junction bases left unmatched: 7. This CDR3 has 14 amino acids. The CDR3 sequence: CASRRQGRDTEAFF. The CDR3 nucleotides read TGTGCCAGCAGACGACAGGGAAGGGACACTGAAGCTTTCTTT.

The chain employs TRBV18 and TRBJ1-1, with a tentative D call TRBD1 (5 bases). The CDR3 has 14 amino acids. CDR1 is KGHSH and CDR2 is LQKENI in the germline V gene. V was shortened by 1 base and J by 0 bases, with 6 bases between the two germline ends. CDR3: CASSPQGLNTEAFF. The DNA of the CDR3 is TGTGCCAGCTCACCACAGGGGTTGAACACTGAAGCTTTCTTT.

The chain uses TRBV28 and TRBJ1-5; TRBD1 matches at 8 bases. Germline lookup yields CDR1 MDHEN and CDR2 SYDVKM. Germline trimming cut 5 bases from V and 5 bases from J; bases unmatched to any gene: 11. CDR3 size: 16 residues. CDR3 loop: CASSPAGTGVDQPQHF. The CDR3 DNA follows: TGTGCCAGCAGTCCAGCCGGGACAGGTGTTGATCAGCCCCAGCATTTT.

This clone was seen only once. CDR3 coding DNA: TGCAGCGGGACCCTTTCGGGAACATACACTGAAGCTTTCTTT. As protein: CSGTLSGTYTEAFF. The chain carries TRBV29-1 and TRBJ1-1, with no clear D. The V and J ends lost 7 bases and 3 bases respectively, with 18 bases between them. The CDR3 spans 14 residues. Germline V lookup: CDR1 SQVTM, CDR2 ANQGSEA.

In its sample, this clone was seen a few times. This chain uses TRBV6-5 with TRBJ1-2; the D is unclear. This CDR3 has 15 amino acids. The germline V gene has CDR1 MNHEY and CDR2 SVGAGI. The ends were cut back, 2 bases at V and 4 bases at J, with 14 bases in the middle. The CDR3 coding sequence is TGTGCCAGCAGTTACGAGGTCCACCCGACCTATGGCTACACCTTC. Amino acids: CASSYEVHPTYGYTF.